This record concerns one T cell receptor beta chain sequence. This entry belongs to a study of T cell changes during pregnancy in multiple sclerosis. Measured with immunoSEQ multiplex PCR; TCRdb has only the in-frame clones, and not every one. The sample consists of over 45,000 clones, 92% of them appearing once. Germline V CDR1 and CDR2: SNHLY, FYNNEI. Between the trimmed V and J ends, which lost 8 bases and 6 bases, there was a span of 13 bases. CDR3 size: 12 residues. This specimen consisted of CD4+ T cells from peripheral blood mononuclear cells, obtained in the second trimester of pregnancy. This TCR was recovered from a female donor with multiple sclerosis, enrolled in a pregnancy study. The chain couples TRBV2 to TRBJ2-5; maybe TRBD2 (5 bases). Here the CDR3 DNA reads TGTGCCAGCGAAAGATCGGGGAAGACCCAGTACTTC. Protein: CASERSGKTQYF. Full variable domain (outside the CDR3, taken from reference TRBV2 and TRBJ2-5): EPEVTQTPSHQVTQMGQEVILRCVPISNHLYFYWYRQILGQKVEFLVSFYNNEISEKSEIFDDQFSVERPDGSNFTLKIRSTKLEDSAMYFCASERSGKTQYFGPGTRLLVL.